Below, one TCR beta chain is given with its context. The antigen is not known. This record comes from a study of cytomegalovirus exposure and HLA in healthy donors. Primers for the PCR totalled 60 Vbeta and 13 Jbeta. Using immunoSEQ multiplex PCR, the repertoire was profiled, and TCRdb retains in-frame clones only, with some absent. The table lists some 150,000 clones, around 82% of them singletons. The study's findings and limits: There were some V segments, including TRBV6-2 and TRBV6-3, excluded as indistinguishable.

The CDR3 is made up of 15 amino acids. Sequenced: PBMCs. The source is a man over 45 in good health and CMV-seropositive. This chain links TRBV21-1 with TRBJ1-1; no DNA check was done on the table's D call, TRBD1. TRBV21-1 is a known pseudogene. The CDR3 is CASSGTGPLNTEAFF. DNA of the CDR3: TGTGCCAGCAGCGGGACAGGGCCCTTGAACACTGAAGCTTTCTTT.